The source of this TCR beta chain is a study of response to subunit inactivated influenza vaccine. Study outcomes and limitations: Authors suggested that a seasonal influenza vaccination recruits few new T cells each time.

TCRdb re-derived calls from the RT-PCR reads in MiXCR, one entry per CDR3 protein. The data hold almost 600,000 distinct CDR3 sequences, with 13% to 15% observed a single time. V dropped 7 bases and J dropped 6 bases, with 13 bases sitting between them. The CDR3 loop spans 14 amino acids. Germline CDR1 SGHTA, CDR2 FQGNSA. Comment on this clonotype: Its cognate antigen is unknown.

This material consisted of PBMCs from blood, taken 11 to 12 days after vaccination. This chain uses TRBV7-2 with TRBJ1-6; D gene unclear. The clonotype originates from a man aged 50 or older who received an inactivated influenza vaccine. CDR3 bases: TGTGCCAGCAATCGGGGTTACTTTAATTCACCCCTCCACTTT. Its protein product is CASNRGYFNSPLHF.